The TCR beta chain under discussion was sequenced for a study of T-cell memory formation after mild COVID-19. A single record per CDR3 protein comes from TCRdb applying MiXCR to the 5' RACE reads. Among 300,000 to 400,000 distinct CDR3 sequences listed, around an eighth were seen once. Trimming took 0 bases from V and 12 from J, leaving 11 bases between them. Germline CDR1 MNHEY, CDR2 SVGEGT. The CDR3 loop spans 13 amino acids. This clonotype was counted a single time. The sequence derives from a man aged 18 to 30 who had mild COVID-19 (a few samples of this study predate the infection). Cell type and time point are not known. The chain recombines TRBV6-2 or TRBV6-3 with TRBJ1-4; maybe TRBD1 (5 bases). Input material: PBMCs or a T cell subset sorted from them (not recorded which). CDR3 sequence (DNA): TGTGCCAGCAGTTACTCGAAAGGGACCCAACTGTTTTTT. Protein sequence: CASSYSKGTQLFF.